One sample yielded the 24 T cell receptor beta chains listed below, sequenced in a study of T cell responses to AZD1222 COVID-19 vaccine. Some clones are missing from TCRdb's copy, which holds only in-frame ones; the method was immunoSEQ multiplex PCR. The top ten hold more than 4.5% of the sample, which has approximately 70,000 clones, roughly 91% seen once. Sequencing used peripheral blood, obtained 28 days after the second dose of the MenACWY control vaccine. The source is an adult who received the MenACWY meningococcal vaccine as a control.

The CDR3 region is CASRSTGVSNQPQHF. Written as DNA, the CDR3 is TGTGCCAGCAGGTCTACAGGGGTTAGCAATCAGCCCCAGCATTTT. J is TRBJ1-5 and V is TRBV2; 7 bases map to TRBD1. Per the germline V gene, CDR1 is SNHLY and CDR2 is FYNNEI. This CDR3 region has 15 residues. J lost 0 bases, V lost 6 bases, and 5 bases had no gene match.

The V gene is TRBV7-8, the J gene TRBJ1-5; 7 bases are shared with TRBD1. Trimming took 5 bases from V and 4 from J; bases not matched to a gene: 8. Germline V gene lookup returns CDR1 SGHVS and CDR2 FQNEAQ. The CDR3 length is 15 residues. In DNA form, the CDR3 reads TGTGCCAGCAGCCCCTCTCGGACAGGTAATCAGCCCCAGCATTTT. Encoded protein: CASSPSRTGNQPQHF.

With respect to this clone: This specimen includes other DNA sequences encoding the same CDR3. The chain couples TRBV6-6 to TRBJ1-1, with D possibly TRBD1 on 5 matching bases. Germline V gene data show CDR1 as MNHNY and CDR2 as SVGAGI (reference sequence). The CDR3 is 14 amino acids. V dropped 4 bases and J dropped 0 bases, with 9 bases sitting between them. Written as DNA, the CDR3 is TGTGCCAGCAGTTCGGGGGGGTTGAACACTGAAGCTTTCTTT. This translates into CASSSGGLNTEAFF.

J is TRBJ2-5 and V is TRBV19, with 11 bases lining up with TRBD1. Looked up from germline, CDR1 is LNHDA and CDR2 is SQIVND (reference sequence). Losses at the gene ends were 0 bases for V and 1 base for J; bases not matched to a gene: 7. The CDR3 is made up of 18 amino acids. The CDR3 is CASSIDPPGTGGQETQYF. CDR3 sequence (DNA): TGTGCCAGTAGTATAGATCCCCCAGGGACAGGGGGCCAAGAGACCCAGTACTTC. Full variable domain (remainder filled in from reference TRBV19 and TRBJ2-5): DGGITQSPKYLFRKEGQNVTLSCEQNLNHDAMYWYRQDPGQGLRLIYYSQIVNDFQKGDIAEGYSVSREKKESFPLTVTSAQKNPTAFYLCASSIDPPGTGGQETQYFGPGTRLLVL.

This clone was seen a handful of times. This rearrangement joins TRBV3-1 (or the pseudogene TRBV3-2) to TRBJ1-2; a possible D gene is TRBD1 (5 bases). There are 14 residues in the CDR3. V dropped 6 bases and J dropped 8 bases, with 19 bases sitting between them. Germline assignment: CDR1 LGHDT and CDR2 YNNKEL (reference sequence). The CDR3 is CASSLDAGREGYTF. In DNA, the CDR3 is TGTGCCAGCAGTCTGGACGCAGGGAGGGAGGGCTACACCTTC.

The chain combines TRBV7-3 with TRBJ2-5, with D tentatively TRBD1 or TRBD2 (5 bases each). V lost 3 bases to trimming and J lost 4 bases, with 9 bases between them. The CDR3 has 13 amino acids. Per germline, CDR1 SGHTA and CDR2 FQGTGA. The CDR3 spells CASSFQGTETQYF. CDR3 in DNA: TGTGCCAGCAGCTTTCAAGGGACAGAGACCCAGTACTTC.

The chain combines TRBV27 with TRBJ1-2; no clear D. Germline CDR1 is MNHEY and CDR2 is SMNVEV (reference sequence). This CDR3 has 13 residues. Trimming pared 2 bases from V and 4 bases from J, leaving 8 bases between. CDR3 DNA: TGTGCCAGCAGTTTAACCAGATCCTATGGCTACACCTTC. This sequence encodes CASSLTRSYGYTF.

V is TRBV15 and J is TRBJ1-2; D is unresolved. Germline V CDR1 and CDR2: LNHNV, YYDKDF (reference sequence). The CDR3 is made up of 14 amino acids. V lost 0 bases and J 8 bases, leaving 13 bases between the germline ends. CDR3 protein: CATSRDLILTGYTF. CDR3 nucleotides: TGTGCCACCAGCAGAGATCTTATCCTCACGGGCTACACCTTC.

This chain uses TRBV6-5 with TRBJ2-7, with D possibly being TRBD1 (6 bases). The CDR3 contains 14 residues. V dropped 4 bases and J dropped 0 bases, with 10 bases sitting between them. Germline CDR1 MNHEY, CDR2 SVGAGI. For the CDR3, the DNA is TGTGCCAGCAGTTCCGGGACACACTCCTACGAGCAGTACTTC. Amino acids: CASSSGTHSYEQYF.

The rearrangement joins TRBV6-5 to TRBJ1-6, with D tentatively TRBD1 (6 bases). Trimming took 8 bases from V and 7 from J, leaving 15 bases between them. Germline-derived CDR1 and CDR2 are MNHEY and SVGAGI. The CDR3 loop spans 14 amino acids. CDR3: CASVRRGGNSPLHF. The CDR3 DNA reads as TGTGCCAGCGTAAGGAGGGGGGGGAATTCACCCCTCCACTTT.

The chain couples TRBV3-1 (or the pseudogene TRBV3-2) to TRBJ1-6, with 9 bases identical to TRBD1. The V and J ends lost 4 bases and 9 bases, in that order; junction bases with no gene match: 4. CDR1 LGHDT and CDR2 YNNKEL come from the germline V gene (reference sequence). CDR3 size: 14 residues. The CDR3 spells CASSRDRGGSPLHF. The CDR3 bases are TGTGCCAGCAGCCGAGACAGGGGGGGTTCACCCCTCCACTTT.

The chain joins TRBV21-1 to TRBJ1-2; the table assigns TRBD1, which was not confirmed against the DNA. TRBV21-1 is classified as a pseudogene. The CDR3 length is 15 residues. CDR3: CASSKVRGGAGGYTF. Written as DNA, the CDR3 is TGTGCCAGCAGCAAAGTTCGAGGGGGCGCGGGTGGCTACACCTTC.

The chain couples TRBV9 to TRBJ2-3, with 7 bases aligning to TRBD2. In germline, CDR1 is SGDLS, CDR2 YYNGEE. V shed 9 bases and J 6 bases; nucleotides not matched to a gene: 16. This CDR3 is built from 15 residues. CDR3 in DNA: TGTGCCACTGCAGTCGACGGGAGGTGGGGGGATACGCAGTATTTT. Its translation is CATAVDGRWGDTQYF.

The chain recombines TRBV29-1 with TRBJ2-7; the D call may be TRBD1 or TRBD2 (6 bases each). This CDR3 comprises 14 residues. The V end lost 4 bases, the J end lost 2 bases, and 15 bases lay between the germline ends. Germline V gives CDR1 SQVTM, CDR2 ANQGSEA. In DNA, the CDR3 is TGCAGCGTTGTGGGGATGGGGGGCACCTACGAGCAGTACTTC. Its protein is CSVVGMGGTYEQYF.

This clone is a singleton in its sample. V and J are TRBV28 and TRBJ2-1; no clear D gene. Germline lookup yields CDR1 MDHEN and CDR2 SYDVKM. The CDR3 contains 12 residues. Trimming pared 2 bases from V and 9 bases from J, leaving 8 bases between. CDR3 in DNA: TGTGCCAGCAGTTTAGGGGTGACTGAGCAGTTCTTC. It is translated as CASSLGVTEQFF.

Only one count was recorded for this clone. The chain carries TRBV28 and TRBJ2-1; 14 bases align to TRBD2. This CDR3 has 15 amino acids. Germline-derived CDR1 and CDR2 are MDHEN and SYDVKM. V trimming: 5 bases; J trimming: 9 bases; junction bases outside the gene matches: 6. CDR3 sequence reads: CASSRLAGGPVEQFF. The CDR3 bases are TGTGCCAGCAGTCGACTAGCGGGAGGGCCGGTTGAGCAGTTCTTC.

The chain joins TRBV6-5 to TRBJ1-5, with D unclear. CDR3 length: 15 amino acids. From germline, CDR1 is MNHEY and CDR2 SVGAGI. Between the trimmed V and J ends, which lost 0 bases and 4 bases, there was a span of 10 bases. CDR3 residues: CASSYSRSRNQPQHF. The DNA of the CDR3 is TGTGCCAGCAGTTACTCGAGATCGAGAAATCAGCCCCAGCATTTT.

This clone appeared once. This chain connects TRBV5-4 to TRBJ2-1, with TRBD2 identical over 14 bases. V was clipped by 4 bases and J by 6 bases; unmatched bases: 12. Germline values: CDR1 SGHNT, CDR2 YYREEE (reference sequence). CDR3 length equals 18 residues. The CDR3 nucleotides read TGTGCCAGCAGCGCCGCGACTAGCGGGAGGGCCCGGGGCAATGAGCAGTTCTTC. This codes for CASSAATSGRARGNEQFF. Full variable domain (rest looked up from reference TRBV5-4 and TRBJ2-1): ETGVTQSPTHLIKTRGQQVTLRCSSQSGHNTVSWYQQALGQGPQFIFQYYREEENGRGNFPPRFSGLQFPNYSSELNVNALELDDSALYLCASSAATSGRARGNEQFFGPGTRLTVL.

The chain couples TRBV10-3 to TRBJ2-7, with unresolved D. Between the trimmed V and J ends, which lost 0 bases and 5 bases, there was a span of 8 bases. From germline, CDR1 is ENHRY and CDR2 SYGVKD. There are 13 residues in the CDR3. For the CDR3, the DNA is TGTGCCATCAGTGAGTCGAAGGGAAACGAGCAGTACTTC. Translated: CAISESKGNEQYF.

The rearrangement links TRBV28 to TRBJ2-7; 9 nucleotides align to TRBD1. CDR3 length equals 13 residues. Per germline, CDR1 MDHEN and CDR2 SYDVKM. J lost 9 bases, V lost 5 bases, and 8 bases had no gene match. DNA of the CDR3: TGTGCCAGCAGTAACAGGGGGCGGCGGTCGCAGTACTTC. Translating it yields CASSNRGRRSQYF.

V and J are TRBV3-1 (or the pseudogene TRBV3-2) and TRBJ2-7; no clear D gene. This CDR3 spans 16 amino acids. V was trimmed by 1 base and J by 2 bases, leaving 15 bases between them. Germline lookup yields CDR1 LGHDT and CDR2 YNNKEL (reference sequence). CDR3 sequence: CASSQGITGATYEQYF. For the CDR3, the DNA is TGTGCCAGCAGCCAAGGAATTACCGGCGCTACCTACGAGCAGTACTTC.

The CDR3 protein is CASSENTGNHEQFF. CDR3 coding DNA: TGTGCCAGCAGCGAAAATACAGGGAACCATGAGCAGTTCTTC. This chain links TRBV7-9 with TRBJ2-1, with D perhaps matching TRBD1 (6 bases). V gave up 5 bases and J gave up 8 bases, with 16 bases separating them. This CDR3 contains 14 residues. Germline CDR1 is SEHNR and CDR2 is FQNEAQ (reference sequence). The whole variable domain, filled in from reference TRBV7-9 and TRBJ2-1, reads DTGVSQNPRHKITKRGQNVTFRCDPISEHNRLYWYRQTLGQGPEFLTYFQNEAQLEKSRLLSDRFSAERPKGSFSTLEIQRTEQGDSAMYLCASSENTGNHEQFFGPGTRLTVL.

The rearrangement links TRBV29-1 to TRBJ1-2; the D is unclear. Per germline, CDR1 SQVTM and CDR2 ANQGSEA. The CDR3 is 11 residues long. Trimming removed 8 bases from V and 2 bases from J, with 9 bases in between. CDR3 sequence (DNA): TGCAGCACGGGCGAAAACTATGGCTACACCTTC. Residues: CSTGENYGYTF.

This clone was counted a single time. This chain connects TRBV7-6 to TRBJ2-7; a possible D gene is TRBD1 (5 bases). CDR1 is SGHVS, CDR2 FNYEAQ, per germline. Trimming removed 3 bases from V and 6 bases from J, with 15 bases in between. This CDR3 is built from 14 residues. The CDR3 region has the DNA TGTGCCAGCAGCTTCTCTGAAGGGGTGGCCGAGCAGTACTTC. This codes for CASSFSEGVAEQYF.